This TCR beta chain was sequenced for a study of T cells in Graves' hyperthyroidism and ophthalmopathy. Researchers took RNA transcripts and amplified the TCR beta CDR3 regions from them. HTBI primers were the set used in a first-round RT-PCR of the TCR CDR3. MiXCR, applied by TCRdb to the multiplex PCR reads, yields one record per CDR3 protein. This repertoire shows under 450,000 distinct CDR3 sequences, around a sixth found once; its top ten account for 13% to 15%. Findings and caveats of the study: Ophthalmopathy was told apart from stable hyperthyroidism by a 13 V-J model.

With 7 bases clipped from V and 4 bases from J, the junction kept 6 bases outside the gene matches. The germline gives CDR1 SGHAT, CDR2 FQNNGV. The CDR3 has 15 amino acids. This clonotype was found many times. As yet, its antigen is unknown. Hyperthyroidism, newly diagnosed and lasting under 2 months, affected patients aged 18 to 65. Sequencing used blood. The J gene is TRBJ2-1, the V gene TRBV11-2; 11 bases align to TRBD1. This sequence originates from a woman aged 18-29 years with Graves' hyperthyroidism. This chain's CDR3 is CASIRGTGGYNEQFF. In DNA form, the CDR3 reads TGTGCCAGCATCCGAGGGACAGGGGGTTACAATGAGCAGTTCTTC.